The 30 T cell receptor beta chains given below trace back to one sample, sequenced in a study of Graves' ophthalmopathy and Graves' hyperthyroidism. Amplification of TCR beta CDR3 regions used RNA transcripts. The first-round RT-PCR employed HTBI primers together with the Qiagen OneStep RT-PCR kit. A multiplex PCR was then performed as the second round. TCRdb itself ran the multiplex PCR reads through MiXCR, one entry per CDR3 protein. The sample shows 300,000 to 400,000 distinct CDR3 sequences, about a sixth of them seen only once. The sequenced sample consisted of peripheral blood. Receptors originate from an adult woman with stable Graves' hyperthyroidism.

This clonotype was detected ten times or more. The gene calls are TRBV29-1 and TRBJ2-7; possibly TRBD1 for D (5 bases). This CDR3 is built from 13 residues. Germline V gene data show CDR1 as SQVTM and CDR2 as ANQGSEA. V lost 4 bases to trimming and J lost 3 bases, with 13 bases between them. DNA for the CDR3: TGCAGCGTTGGAACAGGAGATTACTACGAGCAGTACTTC. Residues: CSVGTGDYYEQYF.

This clonotype has just a few counts. V is TRBV4-1 and J is TRBJ2-7; possible D gene TRBD1, 5 bases. This CDR3 spans 14 amino acids. Trimming stripped 0 bases from V and 3 bases from J, with 9 bases between. Looked up from germline, CDR1 is MGHRA and CDR2 is YSYEKL. Here the CDR3 reads CASSQDPGIYEQYF. DNA of the CDR3: TGCGCCAGCAGCCAAGACCCAGGGATCTACGAGCAGTACTTC.

This clonotype was picked up many times. V gene TRBV12-3 or TRBV12-4 combines with J gene TRBJ1-2, with 9 nucleotides matching TRBD1. The V segment lost 5 bases and the J segment 7 bases; nucleotides outside the gene matches: 11. The CDR3 consists of 15 residues. The CDR3 reads CASSPGDRDDCGYTF. CDR3 nucleotides: TGTGCCAGCAGTCCCGGGGACAGGGACGACTGTGGCTACACCTTC.

This clonotype was found many times. This rearrangement joins TRBV10-3 to TRBJ1-5, with D possibly being TRBD1 (5 bases). Germline V gene sequence: CDR1 ENHRY, CDR2 SYGVKD. This CDR3 has 16 amino acids. Trimming took off 0 bases at V and 5 bases at J, with 14 bases between the two ends. The CDR3 loop is CAISESWGRTDQPQHF. The CDR3 region has the DNA TGTGCCATCAGTGAGTCATGGGGCAGGACTGATCAGCCCCAGCATTTT.

This clonotype was picked up many times. This chain uses TRBV7-9 with TRBJ2-5, with D maybe TRBD1 (6 bases). Trimming stripped 1 base from V and 4 bases from J, with 16 bases between. This CDR3 has 16 amino acids. The germline V gene encodes CDR1 SEHNR and CDR2 FQNEAQ (reference sequence). The CDR3 DNA sequence: TGTGCCAGCAGCTTAGGGGCGACACAGGGACGAGAGACCCAGTACTTC. This encodes CASSLGATQGRETQYF.

This clonotype was picked up many times. This rearrangement joins TRBV7-9 to TRBJ2-7; D not resolved. In germline, CDR1 is SEHNR, CDR2 FQNEAQ (reference sequence). Trimming removed 5 bases at V and 0 bases at J, with 11 bases between. The CDR3 loop spans 14 amino acids. The DNA of the CDR3 is TGTGCCAGCAGCCATCACCAGAACTCCTACGAGCAGTACTTC. Translating it yields CASSHHQNSYEQYF.

Ten or more counts support this clonotype. This chain uses TRBV5-1 with TRBJ2-7; D is ambiguous. CDR1 and CDR2 (germline): SGHRS, YFSETQ. The CDR3 is 15 amino acids. Trimming cost V 4 bases and J 0 bases, with 14 bases left between them. CDR3 DNA: TGCGCCAGCAGCCCCCTCCCCGGGCCCTCCTACGAGCAGTACTTC. Protein sequence: CASSPLPGPSYEQYF.

This clonotype was found many times. The rearrangement links TRBV28 to TRBJ1-3; D is unresolved. The CDR3 consists of 14 residues. The V and J ends lost 6 bases and 4 bases respectively, with 13 bases between them. The V gene's germline CDR1 is MDHEN and CDR2 SYDVKM. This chain's CDR3 is CASSRRTLGNTIYF. The CDR3 nucleotides read TGTGCCAGCAGCCGCCGGACGTTGGGAAACACCATATATTTT. Variable domain in full (rest from reference TRBV28 and TRBJ1-3): DVKVTQSSRYLVKRTGEKVFLECVQDMDHENMFWYRQDPGLGLRLIYFSYDVKMKEKGDIPEGYSVSREKKERFSLILESASTNQTSMYLCASSRRTLGNTIYFGEGSWLTVV.

This clonotype appeared many times. This chain links TRBV24-1 with TRBJ2-5; 13 bases fit TRBD2. This CDR3 contains 17 residues. With V trimmed by 4 bases and J by 4 bases, 8 bases remained unmatched. Germline V gene sequence: CDR1 KGHDR, CDR2 SFDVKD. This CDR3 reads CATSDPARTSGRETQYF. In nucleotides, the CDR3 is TGTGCCACCAGTGACCCCGCCCGGACTAGCGGGAGAGAGACCCAGTACTTC.

This clonotype was counted a few times. The chain joins TRBV4-2 to TRBJ1-1, with D perhaps matching TRBD1 (6 bases). The V end was cut by 4 bases, the J end by 0 bases, with 18 bases between. The CDR3 contains 17 residues. Germline lookup yields CDR1 LGHNA and CDR2 YNFKEQ. CDR3 in DNA: TGTGCCAGCAGCCCCCAACCTAGGGGGACCCTGAACACTGAAGCTTTCTTT. It codes for CASSPQPRGTLNTEAFF.

V is TRBV12-3 or TRBV12-4 and J is TRBJ1-2; D gene ambiguous. Deletions cut 1 base from V and 5 bases from J, with 11 bases between. This CDR3 is 14 amino acids long. The CDR3 sequence is CASSLEGVRYGYTF. The CDR3 bases are TGTGCCAGCAGTTTAGAGGGAGTGAGGTATGGCTACACCTTC.

This clonotype was observed many times. This sequence joins TRBV18 and TRBJ2-5; D ambiguous. The germline gives CDR1 KGHSH, CDR2 LQKENI. Deletions cut 4 bases from V and 0 bases from J, with 6 bases between. The CDR3 sequence is 13 residues long. In nucleotides, the CDR3 is TGTGCCAGCTCACAACGGAACCAAGAGACCCAGTACTTC. This translates into CASSQRNQETQYF.

This clonotype was observed many times. This chain uses TRBV7-2 with TRBJ1-2; D not certain. V lost 5 bases and J lost 7, with 26 bases in between. Germline CDR1 reads SGHTA; CDR2 reads FQGNSA. This CDR3 region has 17 residues. The CDR3 DNA reads as TGTGCCAGCAGCGAGCGGCGACGGCCAAAGGTCCTGGGTGGCTACACCTTC. Translated: CASSERRRPKVLGGYTF.

This rearrangement joins TRBV7-9 to TRBJ1-3; D not certain. The CDR3 has 15 residues. Trimming shortened V by 5 bases and J by 1 base, and 12 bases separated the two germline ends. Germline CDR1 reads SEHNR; CDR2 reads FQNEAQ (reference sequence). CDR3 bases: TGTGCCAGCAGCCCTCGGGGTGCGTCTGGAAACACCATATATTTT. It is translated as CASSPRGASGNTIYF.

This rearrangement joins TRBV19 to TRBJ1-5; D gene ambiguous. CDR1 is LNHDA and CDR2 is SQIVND in the germline V gene (reference sequence). The CDR3 has 15 amino acids. Trimming shortened V by 7 bases and J by 0 bases, and 13 bases separated the two germline ends. CDR3 region: CASMNYSYSNQPQHF. The DNA for the CDR3 is TGTGCCAGTATGAACTACAGCTATAGCAATCAGCCCCAGCATTTT.

This clonotype was seen repeatedly, ten times or more. This chain connects TRBV6-1 to TRBJ2-7, with a tentative D call TRBD2 (6 bases). The CDR3 covers 16 residues. Per germline, CDR1 MNHNS and CDR2 SASEGT. The V end was cut by 6 bases, the J end by 0 bases, with 18 bases between. The CDR3 DNA is TGTGCCAGCAGCCCTAAACCGGGACTCCTCTCCTACGAGCAGTACTTC. Its translation: CASSPKPGLLSYEQYF.

This clonotype was found many times. One end of the junction is discordant with germline, which a read error may explain. The V call is TRBV7-2, the J call TRBJ2-4; 8 positions agree with TRBD1. The germline CDR1 and CDR2 sequences are SGHTA and FQGNSA. This CDR3 is 14 amino acids long. Here the CDR3 DNA reads TGTGCCAGCAGCATCAGACAGGGGCGAAACATTAAGTACTTC. Protein sequence: CASSIRQGRNIKYF.

This clonotype was found many times. The chain joins TRBV5-5 to TRBJ1-2, with 8 bases matching TRBD1. This CDR3 region has 16 residues. Germline-derived CDR1 and CDR2 are SGHKS and YYEKEE (reference sequence). V was pared by 5 bases and J by 0 bases, with 9 bases of the junction left unmatched. The CDR3 here is CASRSKGTGTNYGYTF. DNA for the CDR3: TGTGCCAGCAGATCGAAAGGGACAGGCACTAACTATGGCTACACCTTC.

This clonotype appeared many times. The chain combines TRBV28 with TRBJ1-5, with a tentative D call TRBD1 (5 bases). The germline gives CDR1 MDHEN, CDR2 SYDVKM. The CDR3 sequence is 13 residues long. V lost 5 bases and J 7 bases, leaving 12 bases between the germline ends. The CDR3, as DNA: TGTGCCAGCAGTCGGGGGAGCCGGCAGCCCCAGCATTTT. It codes for CASSRGSRQPQHF.

This clonotype has only a few counts. This rearrangement joins TRBV29-1 to TRBJ2-7; D is perhaps TRBD1 (6 bases). Germline values: CDR1 SQVTM, CDR2 ANQGSEA. This CDR3 is built from 18 residues. V lost 4 bases and J 2 bases, leaving 27 bases between the germline ends. The CDR3: CSVVGSGWNPGQTYEQYF. The CDR3 nucleotides are TGCAGCGTTGTTGGTTCTGGGTGGAATCCGGGACAAACCTACGAGCAGTACTTC.

Ten or more counts support this clonotype. V usage is TRBV12-3 or TRBV12-4 and J usage is TRBJ1-1, with 7 bases matching TRBD1. CDR3 length: 15 residues. With V trimmed by 7 bases and J by 4 bases, 12 bases remained unmatched. CDR3 coding DNA: TGTGCCAGCATCCAAGGCGGCTGGACAGGCACTGAAGCTTTCTTT. Translating it yields CASIQGGWTGTEAFF.

Many counts were recorded for this clonotype. V usage is TRBV6-5 and J usage is TRBJ1-5; D not resolved. The germline CDR1 and CDR2 sequences are MNHEY and SVGAGI. CDR3 length: 13 amino acids. Trimming pared 7 bases from V and 0 bases from J, leaving 7 bases between. CDR3 sequence: CASTGNSNQPQHF. The CDR3, as DNA: TGTGCCAGCACGGGGAATAGCAATCAGCCCCAGCATTTT.

There are many counts of this clonotype. The genes are TRBV27 and TRBJ1-5; D is unclear. The germline CDR1 and CDR2 sequences are MNHEY and SMNVEV (reference sequence). V gave up 6 bases and J gave up 0 bases, with 12 bases separating them. The CDR3 contains 15 residues. The CDR3 DNA sequence: TGTGCCAGCAGCCCGGTGGGCTATAGCAATCAGCCCCAGCATTTT. Its protein is CASSPVGYSNQPQHF.

Concerning this clonotype itself: A clone one base away is much larger, so this may be a read error. This rearrangement joins TRBV12-3 or TRBV12-4 to TRBJ2-7; 11 bases are a match to TRBD2. The CDR3 is 15 amino acids. The V gene end was trimmed by 5 bases and the J gene end by 3 bases; junction bases not matched to a gene: 6. The CDR3 nucleotides are TGTGCCAGCAGTCAGACTAGCGGGGCACGCTACGAGCAGTACTTC. Translation gives CASSQTSGARYEQYF.

This clonotype was seen repeatedly, ten times or more. The chain combines TRBV7-8 with TRBJ2-7; D might be TRBD1 (5 bases). Germline-derived CDR1 and CDR2 are SGHVS and FQNEAQ. The V and J ends lost 4 bases and 3 bases respectively, with 10 bases between them. The length of the CDR3 is 13 residues. The DNA for the CDR3 is TGTGCCAGCAGCTCACAGGTCTTCTACGAGCAGTACTTC. As protein: CASSSQVFYEQYF.

This clonotype was counted many times. An end of the junction differs from the germline gene, which may be a read error. In nucleotides, the CDR3 is TGTGCCAGAAGTGGGGCCCTGGGGGACAGGCGACCCGGATTC. Protein: CARSGALGDRRPGF. The chain is built from TRBV19 and TRBJ1-2, with TRBD1 identical over 8 bases. The CDR3 has 14 residues. Germline values: CDR1 LNHDA, CDR2 SQIVND (reference sequence).

This clonotype was observed many times. The chain joins TRBV20-1 to TRBJ2-5, with D possibly being TRBD1 or TRBD2 (5 bases each). Looked up from germline, CDR1 is DFQATT and CDR2 is SNEGSKA (reference sequence). This CDR3 has 14 residues. V was pared by 5 bases and J by 2 bases, with 15 bases between. In DNA, the CDR3 is TGCAGTGCTGGTACACCTGGGGGACAAGAGACCCAGTACTTC. This sequence encodes CSAGTPGGQETQYF.

The chain has TRBV6-1 and TRBJ1-1, with 7 bases identical to TRBD1. Germline CDR1 MNHNS, CDR2 SASEGT. Trimming cost V 1 base and J 11 bases; bases outside gene matches: 13. The CDR3 runs to 15 residues. DNA for the CDR3: TGTGCCAGCAGTGAAGGATGGGGACAGACGAATGGCGCTTTCTTT. Amino acid sequence: CASSEGWGQTNGAFF.

This clonotype was counted ten times or more. The chain carries TRBV28 and TRBJ2-5, with D possibly called TRBD1 or TRBD2 (5 bases each). This CDR3 region has 15 residues. V lost 6 bases to trimming and J lost 7 bases, with 21 bases between them. CDR1 is MDHEN, CDR2 SYDVKM, per germline. Written as DNA, the CDR3 is TGTGCCAGCAGCCTTGGGGACGGTGCTTTATCGACCCAGTACTTC. This translates into CASSLGDGALSTQYF.

The sample holds many counts of this clonotype. CDR3 nucleotides: TGTGCCAGCGCCCCTTCCAGGAGCTCCTACGAGCAGTACTTC. Translating gives CASAPSRSSYEQYF. The chain joins TRBV7-2 to TRBJ2-7; D is unresolved. CDR1 and CDR2 from the germline V gene are SGHTA and FQGNSA. The CDR3 extends over 14 amino acids. V was clipped by 8 bases and J by 0 bases, with 14 bases between them.